This T cell receptor beta chain was captured by sequencing in a study of blood T cell repertoires in COVID-19 (dated by TCRdb to 2018 to 2021). Regarding the study in general: Samples covering the acute and convalescent phases of COVID-19 were provided by collaborators in the United States, Italy and Spain. The samples were drawn from two sources: the first 160 participants of the ongoing ImmuneRACE study, and 1,254 subjects contributed by 6 global collaborators. Subjects who had been exposed to COVID-19, were actively infected with it, or had recovered from it provided the deeply sampled blood TCRbeta repertoires that made up the dataset. Where HLA class I and class II types were available, the types were taken from metadata supplied by the sample provider, not from assay-based typing. The repertoires were released in a freely available public database intended as a resource for research on the immune response to SARS-CoV-2. The prospective study material was composed of cDNA or gDNA derived from T cells, B-cell-depleted T cells, or PBMCs. The sample metadata nearly always contained a de-identified subject ID, COVID-19 status, age in years and sex.

Concerning this clone itself: What antigen it recognizes has not been identified. Base quality data are lacking; no much larger clone is found one base away.

Broader findings and caveats from the paper: Clinical and demographic metadata were provided uncurated, with the amount varying by source and participant.

TCRbeta CDR3 regions were amplified from genomic DNA by means of the immunoSEQ Assay, a bias-controlled multiplex PCR. As for how the authors treated the data: The number of nucleated cells in each sample was estimated from the amplification of reference gene primers within the assay. To quantify the absolute abundance of each unique TCRbeta CDR3 rearrangement, sequence reads were collapsed and filtered. For each sample, productive Simpson clonality was calculated as the square root of Simpson's diversity index over productive rearrangements. Not all clones reach the TCRdb copy of this immuneACCESS table, which keeps in-frame sequences only. Checked studies attribute under half of the gap to unresolved V genes and leave the rest unexplained. V, J and clone size reflect that table, while D and trimming were determined from the DNA. The sample yields fewer than 450,000 clones; approximately 90% were counted once. The ten largest clones represent less than 3.5% of the sample.

A second Seattle source provided samples from volunteer blood donors who had recovered from COVID-19. The collaborating institutions used their own protocols to collect whole blood in K2EDTA tubes. For TCRbeta analysis, collaborators shipped samples in one of three forms: frozen whole blood, isolated PBMCs, or DNA extracted from either of those sample types. Sequences SGHNT (CDR1) and YENEEA (CDR2) are obtained from the germline V gene. The CDR3 runs 15 residues from the cysteine to the phenylalanine. Only the CDR3 DNA is retained, 45 bases long and in frame from the first base. Trimming removed 1 base from V and 3 bases from J, leaving 12 bases between the germline ends.

The rearrangement joined TRBV11-3 to TRBJ1-1; the D segment could be TRBD1, given 6 matching bases. Sequencing was carried out using peripheral blood. This clonotype was sampled from a woman aged 18-29 years who had recovered from COVID-19. The DNA sequence is as follows: TGTGCCAGCAGCTTAGGCCTACAGGGATACACTGAAGCTTTCTTT. Its protein product is CASSLGLQGYTEAFF.